The 32 T cell receptor beta chains below come from one sample, sequenced in a study of CD8 T cells in Susac syndrome. It was with random hexamers that about 0.45 to 1 ug RNA was reverse transcribed. TCRdb reprocessed the immunoSEQ multiplex PCR reads with MiXCR, giving one entry per CDR3 protein. The sample lists 80,000 or so distinct CDR3 sequences; 96% were seen once. Sequences were obtained from CD8+ T cells from PBMCs. The receptors shown here come from a human donor with Susac syndrome.

This chain links TRBV15 with TRBJ2-1; D ambiguous. CDR3 length: 13 residues. The V end lost 4 bases, the J end lost 8 bases, and 12 bases lay between the germline ends. CDR1 is LNHNV and CDR2 is YYDKDF in the germline V gene (reference sequence). As DNA, the CDR3 is TGTGCCACCAGCACATCGGAGCGCGATGAGCAGTTCTTC. Its translation: CATSTSERDEQFF.

The rearrangement uses TRBV12-3 or TRBV12-4 and TRBJ2-7; 9 nucleotides match TRBD2. The CDR3 runs to 15 residues. Germline trimming cut 6 bases from V and 6 bases from J; bases unmatched to any gene: 12. The chain's CDR3 is CASSPGTSPGSEQYF. CDR3 in DNA: TGTGCCAGCAGCCCCGGGACTAGCCCGGGTAGCGAGCAGTACTTC.

In its sample, this clonotype was seen once. V gene TRBV28 combines with J gene TRBJ2-5, with a weak D call TRBD2 (7 bases). Germline lookup yields CDR1 MDHEN and CDR2 SYDVKM. Deletions cut 6 bases from V and 7 bases from J, with 18 bases between. The CDR3 loop spans 14 amino acids. CDR3: CASRSSGGRRTQYF. CDR3 in DNA: TGTGCCAGCAGGTCTTCGGGGGGCCGAAGGACCCAGTACTTC.

The chain uses TRBV6-6 and TRBJ1-2; the D gene is possibly TRBD1 (5 bases). The length of the CDR3 is 14 residues. Per the germline V gene, CDR1 is MNHNY and CDR2 is SVGAGI (reference sequence). With 5 bases removed from V and 1 base from J, the gap between germline ends came to 11 bases. The CDR3 DNA reads as TGTGCCAGCAGTCCTTGGGGCCGTAACTATGGCTACACCTTC. It is translated as CASSPWGRNYGYTF.

Only one count was recorded for this clonotype. The chain links TRBV20-1 to TRBJ1-2; the D is unclear. V was pared by 6 bases and J by 4 bases, with 12 bases between. The germline CDR1 and CDR2 sequences are DFQATT and SNEGSKA (reference sequence). The CDR3 extends over 12 amino acids. The CDR3 is CSAPDPSYGYTF. The CDR3 coding sequence is TGCAGTGCCCCGGACCCAAGCTATGGCTACACCTTC.

The V call is TRBV20-1, the J call TRBJ1-5; possible D gene TRBD1, 6 bases. The germline gives CDR1 DFQATT, CDR2 SNEGSKA (reference sequence). V was clipped by 5 bases and J by 5 bases, with 10 bases between them. The CDR3 covers 12 residues. The CDR3 coding sequence is TGCAGTGCTGAGGACAGCGATCAGCCCCAGCATTTT. Translated: CSAEDSDQPQHF.

The CDR3 coding sequence is TGCGCCAGCAGCCGCGGGCCCCCCTGGGACAGACCCTACGAGCAGTACTTC. It codes for CASSRGPPWDRPYEQYF. The chain carries TRBV4-1 and TRBJ2-7, with TRBD1 matching over 7 bases. The CDR3 is 17 amino acids. The junction had 14 bases not matched to a gene; V was cut back by 4 bases and J by 2 bases. Germline loops: CDR1 MGHRA, CDR2 YSYEKL.

The chain has TRBV5-1 and TRBJ1-2, with D possibly matching TRBD1 (5 bases). V was clipped by 4 bases and J by 5 bases, with 21 bases between them. CDR1 and CDR2 (germline): SGHRS, YFSETQ. This CDR3 contains 16 residues. The CDR3 DNA sequence: TGCGCCAGCAGCCCGTCGAGGGGAGCCATTAGGTATGGCTACACCTTC. It encodes CASSPSRGAIRYGYTF.

The rearrangement uses TRBV20-1 and TRBJ2-5; D is tentatively TRBD1 or TRBD2 (5 bases each). The CDR3 has 13 amino acids. The V end was cut by 4 bases, the J end by 3 bases, with 12 bases between. Germline assignment: CDR1 DFQATT and CDR2 SNEGSKA (reference sequence). The DNA for the CDR3 is TGCAGTGCTACCCTGGGGACGGAAGAGACCCAGTACTTC. Its protein is CSATLGTEETQYF.

The rearrangement joins TRBV7-2 to TRBJ2-1; TRBD2 might be the D (6 bases). V lost 4 bases to trimming and J lost 7 bases, with 23 bases between them. CDR3 length: 17 residues. The V gene's germline CDR1 is SGHTA and CDR2 FQGNSA. The CDR3 nucleotides are TGTGCCAGCAGCTGGGATAGCGGTCAAAACGTGGTGAATGAGCAGTTCTTC. Its translation: CASSWDSGQNVVNEQFF.

This clonotype was seen a few times. This chain uses TRBV29-1 with TRBJ1-2; D not resolved. CDR3 length: 12 residues. Trimming pared 1 base from V and 7 bases from J, leaving 10 bases between. Germline CDR1 reads SQVTM; CDR2 reads ANQGSEA. The CDR3 loop reads CSVEVVRLGYTF. For the CDR3, the DNA is TGCAGCGTTGAAGTGGTGAGGCTTGGCTACACCTTC. The full variable domain, in which reference TRBV29-1 and TRBJ1-2 provide the parts outside the CDR3, is SAVISQKPSRDICQRGTSLTIQCQVDSQVTMMFWYRQQPGQSLTLIATANQGSEATYESGFVIDKFPISRPNLTFSTLTVSNMSPEDSSIYLCSVEVVRLGYTFGSGTRLTVV.

The chain couples TRBV7-9 to TRBJ2-2; D gene unclear. The germline V gene encodes CDR1 SEHNR and CDR2 FQNEAQ (reference sequence). V was cut by 2 bases and J by 3 bases, with 4 bases left in between. The CDR3 spans 13 residues. CDR3: CASSLPDTGELFF. In DNA, the CDR3 is TGTGCCAGCAGCTTACCGGACACCGGGGAGCTGTTTTTT.

This clonotype was seen only once. This sequence joins TRBV10-3 and TRBJ2-2; 10 nucleotides match TRBD1. J lost 3 bases, V lost 6 bases, and 13 bases had no gene match. This CDR3 is 18 amino acids long. The germline gives CDR1 ENHRY, CDR2 SYGVKD. As DNA, the CDR3 is TGTGCCATCAGCTATAACCCGGGACAGGGGTCGGACACCGGGGAGCTGTTTTTT. It encodes CAISYNPGQGSDTGELFF.

The V call is TRBV4-3, the J call TRBJ2-1, with 8 bases matching TRBD2. CDR3 length: 16 amino acids. Germline V gene lookup returns CDR1 LGHNA and CDR2 YSLEER. V lost 0 bases and J lost 5; bases outside the gene matches: 6. The chain's CDR3 is CASSQDLSGIDNEQFF. The CDR3, as DNA: TGCGCCAGCAGCCAAGACCTTAGCGGGATCGACAATGAGCAGTTCTTC.

V usage is TRBV6-5 and J usage is TRBJ2-5; a possible D gene is TRBD2 (5 bases). Looked up from germline, CDR1 is MNHEY and CDR2 is SVGAGI. CDR3 size: 14 residues. The germline V and J ends were trimmed by 1 base and 2 bases, with 8 bases remaining between them. CDR3 amino acids: CASSYFTGQETQYF. CDR3 sequence (DNA): TGTGCCAGCAGTTACTTCACGGGGCAAGAGACCCAGTACTTC.

The chain has TRBV15 and TRBJ2-1, with TRBD2 as a possible D gene (5 bases). V was pared by 3 bases and J by 6 bases, with 15 bases between. The CDR3 has 15 residues. Germline CDR1 LNHNV, CDR2 YYDKDF (reference sequence). The chain's CDR3 is CATSSYRGISNEQFF. CDR3 DNA: TGTGCCACCAGCAGTTACCGGGGAATTAGCAATGAGCAGTTCTTC.

V usage is TRBV7-9 and J usage is TRBJ2-6; D might be TRBD2 (5 bases). The length of the CDR3 is 18 residues. Germline lookup yields CDR1 SEHNR and CDR2 FQNEAQ (reference sequence). V shed 5 bases and J shed 2 bases, with 19 bases lying between them. In DNA, the CDR3 is TGTGCCAGCAGCGACCGGACTCCTGAAGTACCTGGGGCCAACGTCCTGACTTTC. As protein: CASSDRTPEVPGANVLTF.

In this sample, this clonotype turned up once. CDR3 loop: CASSPSLSQETQYF. Written as DNA, the CDR3 is TGTGCCAGCAGTCCGTCTCTCTCACAAGAGACCCAGTACTTC. The genes are TRBV12-3 or TRBV12-4 and TRBJ2-5; D gene uncertain. The V gene lost 5 bases and the J gene lost 2 bases, with 12 bases spanning the gap. This CDR3 region has 14 residues.

This clonotype was observed once. The chain couples TRBV10-2 to TRBJ2-1, with 14 bases fitting TRBD2. CDR3 length equals 14 residues. Germline CDR1 reads WSHSY; CDR2 reads SAAADI. With V trimmed by 5 bases and J by 10 bases, 4 bases remained unmatched. The CDR3 region has the DNA TGCGCCAGCAGTACGGGACTAGCGGGAGACGAGCAGTTCTTC. Amino acid sequence: CASSTGLAGDEQFF.

This sequence joins TRBV29-1 and TRBJ2-2; D gene uncertain. CDR3 length: 11 amino acids. Germline assignment: CDR1 SQVTM and CDR2 ANQGSEA. Trimming left V 4 bases short and J 5 bases short, with 5 bases between. In DNA form, the CDR3 reads TGCAGCGTTGTTAGTACCGGGGAGCTGTTTTTT. Translated: CSVVSTGELFF.

This chain joins TRBV7-8 and TRBJ2-5; no firm D call. The V gene lost 5 bases and the J gene lost 4 bases, with 11 bases spanning the gap. The CDR3 is 13 residues long. In germline, CDR1 is SGHVS, CDR2 FQNEAQ. The CDR3 protein is CASSAQVVETQYF. In DNA form, the CDR3 reads TGTGCCAGCAGCGCGCAGGTTGTAGAGACCCAGTACTTC.

This clonotype was detected only a few times. One junction end disagrees with the germline gene, perhaps due to a read error. The chain joins TRBV13 to TRBJ2-1; no reliable D call. CDR3 size: 13 residues. Germline CDR1 reads PRHDT; CDR2 reads FYEKMQ (reference sequence). This CDR3 reads CASSLGVGNEQFF. The CDR3 region has the DNA TGTGCTAGCAGCTTAGGTGTTGGGAATGAGCAGTTCTTC. Filled out from reference TRBV13 and TRBJ2-1, the complete variable domain reads AAGVIQSPRHLIKEKRETATLKCYPIPRHDTVYWYQQGPGQDPQFLISFYEKMQSDKGSIPDRFSAQQFSDYHSELNMSSLELGDSALYFCASSLGVGNEQFFGPGTRLTVL.

The V gene is TRBV11-2, the J gene TRBJ1-3, with no clear D. V gave up 4 bases and J gave up 5 bases, with 9 bases separating them. The CDR3 runs to 13 residues. The V gene's germline CDR1 is SGHAT and CDR2 FQNNGV. The CDR3 DNA follows: TGTGCCAGCAGCTCCCTCAAACGAAACACCATATATTTT. It specifies CASSSLKRNTIYF.

The chain combines TRBV20-1 with TRBJ1-5; D might be TRBD1 (5 bases). The germline gives CDR1 DFQATT, CDR2 SNEGSKA (reference sequence). The CDR3 contains 15 residues. With 6 bases removed from V and 2 bases from J, the gap between germline ends came to 17 bases. The CDR3: CSAIVGGSGNQPQHF. The CDR3, as DNA: TGCAGTGCAATAGTGGGGGGGTCTGGCAATCAGCCCCAGCATTTT.

This chain connects TRBV20-1 to TRBJ2-7, with a weak D call TRBD2 (6 bases). The V end lost 0 bases, the J end lost 2 bases, and 11 bases lay between the germline ends. Germline V gene sequence: CDR1 DFQATT, CDR2 SNEGSKA (reference sequence). This CDR3 is built from 14 residues. The DNA for the CDR3 is TGCAGTGCTAGAGAGGCTAGCGAACCCTACGAGCAGTACTTC. Translating gives CSAREASEPYEQYF.

The J gene is TRBJ2-7, the V gene TRBV29-1; D perhaps matches TRBD1 (6 bases). The CDR3 totals 13 residues. Germline assignment: CDR1 SQVTM and CDR2 ANQGSEA. Trimming took off 4 bases at V and 2 bases at J, with 12 bases between the two ends. The CDR3: CSVVDRDTYEQYV. As DNA, the CDR3 is TGCAGCGTTGTGGACCGGGACACCTACGAGCAGTACGTC.

This chain joins TRBV9 and TRBJ1-5, with 7 bases identical to TRBD1. CDR3 length: 15 residues. Looked up from germline, CDR1 is SGDLS and CDR2 is YYNGEE. V shed 8 bases, J shed 3 bases, and the junction held 11 bases outside the gene matches. This CDR3 is CARNPRDRLNQPQHF. CDR3 coding DNA: TGTGCCAGAAACCCCCGGGACAGACTCAATCAGCCCCAGCATTTT.

This chain joins TRBV29-1 and TRBJ2-2, with D hard to call. The CDR3 has 12 residues. V was cut by 7 bases and J by 7 bases, with 13 bases left in between. Germline values: CDR1 SQVTM, CDR2 ANQGSEA. The CDR3 DNA reads TGCAGCGCGGGCACGGGCCTCGGGGAGCTGTTTTTT. This translates into CSAGTGLGELFF.

The rearrangement joins TRBV11-3 to TRBJ2-7, with TRBD1 identical over 8 bases. This CDR3 has 17 amino acids. V trimming: 0 bases; J trimming: 2 bases; junction bases outside the gene matches: 9. The germline CDR1 and CDR2 sequences are SGHNT and YENEEA. The CDR3 DNA is TGTGCCAGCAGCTTAGAGGGTGGAACAGGGGGAACCTACGAGCAGTACGTC. It encodes CASSLEGGTGGTYEQYV.

In its sample, this clonotype was seen once. The chain combines TRBV3-1 with TRBJ2-5, with 10 bases fitting TRBD2. Germline trimming cut 3 bases from V and 5 bases from J; bases unmatched to any gene: 9. The CDR3 has 16 residues. The V gene's germline CDR1 is LGHDT and CDR2 YNNKEL (reference sequence). The chain's CDR3 is CASSHSGGAEWETQYF. For the CDR3, the DNA is TGTGCCAGCAGCCACAGCGGGGGGGCCGAGTGGGAGACCCAGTACTTC.

The V and J genes are TRBV27 and TRBJ2-1; tentative D call: TRBD2 (6 bases). V was shortened by 6 bases and J by 1 base, with 13 bases between the two germline ends. This CDR3 region has 15 residues. Germline V gene sequence: CDR1 MNHEY, CDR2 SMNVEV (reference sequence). Here the CDR3 DNA reads TGTGCCAGCAGCAGTCTAGCGCCATCCTACAATGAGCAGTTCTTC. It yields the protein CASSSLAPSYNEQFF.

The rearrangement links TRBV6-1 to TRBJ2-1, with TRBD2 identical over 10 bases. This CDR3 has 17 amino acids. The trim removed 10 bases at V and 7 bases at J, leaving 19 bases unmatched. The germline gives CDR1 MNHNS, CDR2 SASEGT. The CDR3 coding sequence is TGTGCCACCCGACGGTCGGAGCGGGGGGGCCTCGGGAATGAGCAGTTCTTC. Amino acids: CATRRSERGGLGNEQFF.